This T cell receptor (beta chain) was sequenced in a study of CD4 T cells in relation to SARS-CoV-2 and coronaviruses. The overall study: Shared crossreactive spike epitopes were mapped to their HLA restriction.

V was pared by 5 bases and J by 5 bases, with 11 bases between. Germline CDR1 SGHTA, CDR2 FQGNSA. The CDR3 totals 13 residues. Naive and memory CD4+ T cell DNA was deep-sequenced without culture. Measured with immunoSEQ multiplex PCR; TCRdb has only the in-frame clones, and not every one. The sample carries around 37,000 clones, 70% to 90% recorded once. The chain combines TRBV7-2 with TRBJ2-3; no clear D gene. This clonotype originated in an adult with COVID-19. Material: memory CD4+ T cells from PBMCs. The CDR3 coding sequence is TGTGCCAGCAGCCCCAACCAAGGAGATACGCAGTATTTT. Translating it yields CASSPNQGDTQYF.